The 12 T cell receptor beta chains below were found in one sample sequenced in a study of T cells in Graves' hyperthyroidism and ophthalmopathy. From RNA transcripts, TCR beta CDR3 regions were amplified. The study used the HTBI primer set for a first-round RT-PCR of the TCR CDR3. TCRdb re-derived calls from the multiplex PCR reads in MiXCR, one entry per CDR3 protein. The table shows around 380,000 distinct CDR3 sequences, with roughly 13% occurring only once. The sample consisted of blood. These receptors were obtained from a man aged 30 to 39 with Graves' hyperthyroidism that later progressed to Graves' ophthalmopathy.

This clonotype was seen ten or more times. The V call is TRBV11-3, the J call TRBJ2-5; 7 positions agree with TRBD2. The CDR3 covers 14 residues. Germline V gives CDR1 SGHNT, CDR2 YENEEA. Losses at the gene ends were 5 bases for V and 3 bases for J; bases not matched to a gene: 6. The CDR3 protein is CASSRPTSEETQYF. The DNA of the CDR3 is TGTGCCAGCAGCCGACCAACTAGCGAAGAGACCCAGTACTTC.

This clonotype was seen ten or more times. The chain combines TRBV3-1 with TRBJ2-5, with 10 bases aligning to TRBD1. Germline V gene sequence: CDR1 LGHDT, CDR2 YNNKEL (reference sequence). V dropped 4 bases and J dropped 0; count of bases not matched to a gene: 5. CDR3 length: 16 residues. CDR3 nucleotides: TGTGCCAGCAGCCCCAGGACAGGGGGTTACCAAGAGACCCAGTACTTC. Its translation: CASSPRTGGYQETQYF.

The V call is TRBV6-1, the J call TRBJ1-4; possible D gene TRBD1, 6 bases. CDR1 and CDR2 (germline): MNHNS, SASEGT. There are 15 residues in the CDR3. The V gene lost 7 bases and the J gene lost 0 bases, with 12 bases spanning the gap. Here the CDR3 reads CASKSRQATNEKLFF. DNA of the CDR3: TGTGCCAGCAAATCCCGACAGGCAACTAATGAAAAACTGTTTTTT.

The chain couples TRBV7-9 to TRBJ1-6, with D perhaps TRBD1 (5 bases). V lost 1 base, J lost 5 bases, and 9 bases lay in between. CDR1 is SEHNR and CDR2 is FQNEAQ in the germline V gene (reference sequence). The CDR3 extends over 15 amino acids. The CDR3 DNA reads TGTGCCAGCAGCTTAGTACGGGGCAATAATTCACCCCTCCACTTT. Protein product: CASSLVRGNNSPLHF.

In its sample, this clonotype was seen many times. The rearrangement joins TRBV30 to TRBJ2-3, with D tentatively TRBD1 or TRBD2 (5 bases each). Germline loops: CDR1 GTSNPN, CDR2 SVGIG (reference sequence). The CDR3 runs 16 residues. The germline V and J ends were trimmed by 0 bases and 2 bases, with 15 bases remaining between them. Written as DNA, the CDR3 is TGTGCCTGGAGTGTATTTGGCCGGGGCCACACAGATACGCAGTATTTT. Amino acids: CAWSVFGRGHTDTQYF.

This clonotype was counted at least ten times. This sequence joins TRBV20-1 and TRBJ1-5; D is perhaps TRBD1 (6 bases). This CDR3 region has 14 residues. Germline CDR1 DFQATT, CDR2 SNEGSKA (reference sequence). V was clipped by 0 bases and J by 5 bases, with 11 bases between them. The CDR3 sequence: CSAREGRGDQPQHF. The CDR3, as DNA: TGCAGTGCTAGAGAGGGAAGGGGGGATCAGCCCCAGCATTTT.

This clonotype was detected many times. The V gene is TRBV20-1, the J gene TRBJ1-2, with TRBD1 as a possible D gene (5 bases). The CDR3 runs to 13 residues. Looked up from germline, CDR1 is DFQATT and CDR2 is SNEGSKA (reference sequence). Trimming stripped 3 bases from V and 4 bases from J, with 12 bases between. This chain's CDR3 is CSASPTGTYGYTF. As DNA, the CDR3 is TGCAGTGCTAGCCCAACAGGAACCTATGGCTACACCTTC.

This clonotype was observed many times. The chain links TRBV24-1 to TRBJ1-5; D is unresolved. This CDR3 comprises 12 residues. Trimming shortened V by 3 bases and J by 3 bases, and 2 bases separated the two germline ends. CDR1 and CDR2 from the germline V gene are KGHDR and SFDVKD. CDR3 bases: TGTGCCACCAGTGATCCCAATCAGCCCCAGCATTTT. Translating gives CATSDPNQPQHF.

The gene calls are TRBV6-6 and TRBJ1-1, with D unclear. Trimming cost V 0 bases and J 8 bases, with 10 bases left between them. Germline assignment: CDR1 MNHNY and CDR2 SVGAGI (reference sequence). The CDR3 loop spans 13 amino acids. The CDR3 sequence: CASSYSDPAEAFF. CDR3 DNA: TGTGCCAGCAGTTACTCCGACCCCGCCGAAGCTTTCTTT.

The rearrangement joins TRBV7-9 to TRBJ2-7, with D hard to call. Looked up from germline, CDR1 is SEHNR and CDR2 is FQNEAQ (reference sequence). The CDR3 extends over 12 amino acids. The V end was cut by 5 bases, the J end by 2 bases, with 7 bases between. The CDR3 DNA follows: TGTGCCAGCAGCCGACTCCCCTACGAGCAGTACTTC. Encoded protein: CASSRLPYEQYF.

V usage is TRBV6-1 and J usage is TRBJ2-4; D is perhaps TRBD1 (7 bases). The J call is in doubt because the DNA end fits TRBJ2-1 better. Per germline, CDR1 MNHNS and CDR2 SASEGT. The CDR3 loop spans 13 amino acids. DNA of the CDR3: TGTGCCAGCAGTCGCGGGACAGCTTCCCCTCAGTTCTTC. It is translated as CASSRGTASPQFF.

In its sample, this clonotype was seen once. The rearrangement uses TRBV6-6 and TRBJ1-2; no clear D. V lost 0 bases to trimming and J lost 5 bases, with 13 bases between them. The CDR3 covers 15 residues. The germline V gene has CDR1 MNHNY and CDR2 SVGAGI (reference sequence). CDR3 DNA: TGTGCCAGCAGTTACTCGAGAGAGGATCCTTATGGCTACACCTTC. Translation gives CASSYSREDPYGYTF.